The sequence of this TCR beta chain was determined in a study of blood T cell repertoires in COVID-19. Germline CDR1 and CDR2: SGHAT and FQNNGV. The CDR3 has 13 amino acids. The V and J ends lost 6 bases and 5 bases respectively, with 10 bases between them. This clone appeared once. Method: immunoSEQ multiplex PCR; TCRdb's copy keeps in-frame clones and lacks some. The table includes approximately 250,000 clones, around 90% detected once. The V call is TRBV11-2, the J call TRBJ2-2, with D perhaps matching TRBD1 (5 bases). The sequence was collected from a man between 25 and 39 years old with COVID-19, enrolled during active disease. Sequencing was done on a sample of peripheral blood. The CDR3, as DNA: TGTGCCAGCAGTCAGGGTCGGACCGGGGAGCTGTTTTTT. It encodes CASSQGRTGELFF.